The text below deals with one TCR beta chain. Its target is unknown. The PCR used 60 Vbeta and 13 Jbeta primers. Data came from immunoSEQ multiplex PCR; TCRdb stores just in-frame clones and leaves some out. The table shows 150,000 to 200,000 clones, with about 80% occurring only once. The data are from a study of cytomegalovirus exposure and HLA in healthy donors. Study outcomes and limitations: A later analysis found that most CMV-associated TCR beta chains appeared HLA-restricted.

This sequence was found in a woman aged 45-65 years in good health and CMV-seropositive. Sequences were obtained from PBMCs.

Here the CDR3 reads CASSSAGSNQPQHF. The CDR3 nucleotides read TGTGCCAGCAGTTCTGCGGGTAGCAATCAGCCCCAGCATTTT. The chain joins TRBV28 to TRBJ1-5; no firm D call. The CDR3 runs 14 residues. CDR1 is MDHEN, CDR2 SYDVKM, per germline. The V gene lost 4 bases and the J gene lost 0 bases, with 7 bases spanning the gap.